This T cell receptor (beta chain) was sequenced during a study of PD-1 blockade in classical Hodgkin lymphoma. Brentuximab vedotin exposure varied among the patients, all of whom had relapsed after autologous stem cell transplantation. Starting with thawed PBMCs, CD4+ T cells were purified by magnetic negative selection. Classifying best responses yielded complete response, partial response or progressive disease. Sequenced by immunoSEQ multiplex PCR; TCRdb stores in-frame clones only, minus some. The sample includes around 17,000 clones, roughly 80% of them seen just once. In the case of this clone: The antigen is undetermined. A read error may produce the germline difference seen at one junction end.

General study results and limits: Reported baseline diversity: healthy donors highest, relapsed/refractory patients lowest. Repertoire difference causes, possibly disease activity or prior therapy, remain undefined.

The sequenced sample was CD4+ T cells from blood, obtained at baseline. This sequence was found in a human donor with classical Hodgkin lymphoma.

CDR3 DNA sequence: TGTGCTAGCAGCTCTACTAGCGGGGGCTTCGCTGAGCAGTTCTTC. This gives the protein CASSSTSGGFAEQFF. The chain links TRBV7-7 to TRBJ2-1, with 11 positions matching TRBD2. Germline V gives CDR1 SSHAT, CDR2 FNYEAQ (reference sequence). The CDR3 has 15 amino acids.